The present T cell receptor (beta chain) was sequenced within a study of cytomegalovirus exposure and HLA in healthy donors. Overall study results and limits: The dataset shows that most TCR sequences were rare, while some public TCRs occurred in many donors.

As concerns this clone: Antigen: not known.

The method was immunoSEQ multiplex PCR; TCRdb's version includes in-frame clones alone and lacks a portion of them. The table shows around 150,000 clones, with about 88% occurring only once. V dropped 6 bases and J dropped 5; count of bases not matched to a gene: 7. Germline V gene sequence: CDR1 MNHGY, CDR2 SAAAGT. The CDR3 consists of 15 residues. The donors were part of the validation cohort, which consisted of 120 subjects and was separate from the first cohort of 600 to 850 subjects. The gene calls are TRBV6-8 and TRBJ1-4, with 9 bases identical to TRBD1. The clonotype comes from a woman younger than 35 in good health and CMV-seronegative. Sequences were obtained from PBMCs. This chain's CDR3 is CASRRTGTGNEKLFF. The CDR3 nucleotides read TGTGCCAGCAGGAGAACCGGGACAGGGAATGAAAAACTGTTTTTT.